Listed below are T cell receptor beta chains from one sample, sequenced in a study of blood T cell repertoires in COVID-19. Sequencing was performed with immunoSEQ multiplex PCR; in TCRdb, only in-frame clones are kept and a portion is missing. The table includes over 200,000 clones, 70% to 90% detected once. Sequenced material: peripheral blood. These receptors were collected from a woman between 18 and 29 years old who had recovered from COVID-19. The CDR3 runs from the conserved cysteine through the conserved F or W. The D gene is left open where the match is weak. Some rows mark clone size as missing; the rest say once, few, many or name a class of expanded clone.

d_call: .
clone_size: .
v_call: TRBV7-9
j_call: TRBJ1-1
cdr3_nt: TGTGCCAGCAGCAGCTTATTAGTTGATGCTTTCTTT
cdr3_aa: CASSSLLVDAFF

d_call: .
clone_size: .
v_call: TRBV9
j_call: TRBJ2-1
cdr3_nt: TGTGCCAGCAGCGGTCAAAGGGGCGACAATGAGCAGTTCTTC
cdr3_aa: CASSGQRGDNEQFF

d_call: TRBD1
clone_size: .
v_call: TRBV28
j_call: TRBJ1-2
cdr3_nt: TGTGCCAGCAAAGGCCCCTCGGGACAGCTCTATGGCTACACCTTC
cdr3_aa: CASKGPSGQLYGYTF

d_call: TRBD2
clone_size: .
v_call: TRBV27
j_call: TRBJ2-5
cdr3_nt: TGTGCCAGCTCAATCATGGGGGGGGAGACCCAGTACTTC
cdr3_aa: CASSIMGGETQYF

d_call: .
clone_size: .
v_call: TRBV5-4
j_call: TRBJ2-3
cdr3_nt: TGTGCCAGCAGCTTGGTGGGAGGTAGTACAGATACGCAGTATTTT
cdr3_aa: CASSLVGGSTDTQYF

d_call: TRBD1
clone_size: .
v_call: TRBV2
j_call: TRBJ1-4
cdr3_nt: TGTGCCAGCAGGGCAAGACAGGGGAGGTCGGCTAATGAAAAACTGTTTTTT
cdr3_aa: CASRARQGRSANEKLFF

d_call: .
clone_size: .
v_call: TRBV5-1
j_call: TRBJ2-1
cdr3_nt: TGCGCCAGCAGCTTGGATAACAGACCGGACTGGCAATCCTACAATGAGCAGTTCTTC
cdr3_aa: CASSLDNRPDWQSYNEQFF

d_call: .
clone_size: .
v_call: TRBV5-1
j_call: TRBJ2-2
cdr3_nt: TGCGCCAGCAGTCGACAAGGGGGAAACACCGGGGAGCTGTTTTTT
cdr3_aa: CASSRQGGNTGELFF

d_call: TRBD2
clone_size: .
v_call: TRBV7-6
j_call: TRBJ2-5
cdr3_nt: TGTGCCAGCAGCCCGTATAGCGGGAGAGGACAAGAGACCCAGTACTTC
cdr3_aa: CASSPYSGRGQETQYF

d_call: .
clone_size: .
v_call: TRBV27
j_call: TRBJ2-7
cdr3_nt: TGTGCCAGCAGTCCTACAGGATTCTCCTACGAGCAGTACTTC
cdr3_aa: CASSPTGFSYEQYF

d_call: .
clone_size: .
v_call: TRBV9
j_call: TRBJ2-7
cdr3_nt: TGTGCCAGCAGCGCGCGAGGGGGAACCACCTACGAGCAGTACTTC
cdr3_aa: CASSARGGTTYEQYF

d_call: TRBD1
clone_size: .
v_call: TRBV6-5
j_call: TRBJ1-2
cdr3_nt: TGTGCCAGCAGCCCGGGACAGAGATCCTATGGCTACACCTTC
cdr3_aa: CASSPGQRSYGYTF

d_call: TRBD1
clone_size: .
v_call: TRBV5-5
j_call: TRBJ1-4
cdr3_nt: TGTGCCAGCAGCTTGGGGGACAGCCTAAGTGGTGAAAAACTGTTTTTT
cdr3_aa: CASSLGDSLSGEKLFF

d_call: .
clone_size: .
v_call: TRBV11-2
j_call: TRBJ1-2
cdr3_nt: TGTGCCAGCACCGGGGGGGATTTCGGCTATGGCTACACCTTC
cdr3_aa: CASTGGDFGYGYTF

d_call: .
clone_size: .
v_call: TRBV7-6
j_call: TRBJ2-7
cdr3_nt: TGTGCCAGCAGCTTACGGGTAGGAGGCATCTACGAGCAGTACTTC
cdr3_aa: CASSLRVGGIYEQYF

d_call: TRBD2
clone_size: once
v_call: TRBV9
j_call: TRBJ2-3
cdr3_nt: TGTGCCAGCAGCGAGACTAGCGGAGGGCTCACAGATACGCAGTATTTT
cdr3_aa: CASSETSGGLTDTQYF

d_call: TRBD2
clone_size: .
v_call: TRBV4-3
j_call: TRBJ2-1
cdr3_nt: TGCGCCAGCAGCCAACTCGCCGGACTAGCGGGAGACAATGAGCAGTTCTTC
cdr3_aa: CASSQLAGLAGDNEQFF

d_call: .
clone_size: few
v_call: TRBV7-9
j_call: TRBJ2-1
cdr3_nt: TGTGCCAGCAGCTTGCGGTACAATGAGCAGTTCTTC
cdr3_aa: CASSLRYNEQFF

d_call: TRBD2
clone_size: .
v_call: TRBV7-6
j_call: TRBJ2-1
cdr3_nt: TGTGCCAGCAGCCTTTTTCTCCCAGCGGGATCCTACAATGAGCAGTTCTTC
cdr3_aa: CASSLFLPAGSYNEQFF

d_call: TRBD1
clone_size: few
v_call: TRBV6-2/TRBV6-3
j_call: TRBJ2-2
cdr3_nt: TGTGCCAGCAGCGGACAGGGCGCCACCGGGGAGCTGTTTTTT
cdr3_aa: CASSGQGATGELFF

d_call: TRBD1
clone_size: .
v_call: TRBV19
j_call: TRBJ2-7
cdr3_nt: TGTGCCAGTAGTATATTCGGACAGGGGGCCTACGAGCAGTACTTC
cdr3_aa: CASSIFGQGAYEQYF

d_call: .
clone_size: .
v_call: TRBV6-2/TRBV6-3
j_call: TRBJ1-5
cdr3_nt: TGTGCCAGCAGTTACCTCCCTCGCAGTTATAGCAATCAGCCCCAGCATTTT
cdr3_aa: CASSYLPRSYSNQPQHF

d_call: TRBD1
clone_size: .
v_call: TRBV6-6
j_call: TRBJ2-5
cdr3_nt: TGTGCAGCTCAAGGGGGCAGAATCCAAGAGACCCAGTACTTC
cdr3_aa: CAAQGGRIQETQYF

d_call: .
clone_size: .
v_call: TRBV9
j_call: TRBJ2-1
cdr3_nt: TGTGCCAGCAGCGTAGCTTGGCCAGGGTTATCCCATGAGCAGTTCTTC
cdr3_aa: CASSVAWPGLSHEQFF

d_call: .
clone_size: .
v_call: TRBV29-1
j_call: TRBJ2-3
cdr3_nt: TGCAGCGTTGGGGGACTCAACAATTGGGCTACAGATACGCAGTATTTT
cdr3_aa: CSVGGLNNWATDTQYF

d_call: .
clone_size: .
v_call: TRBV19
j_call: TRBJ1-1
cdr3_nt: TGTGCCAGTAGTATCGTGGCCATGAACACTGAAGCTTTCTTT
cdr3_aa: CASSIVAMNTEAFF

d_call: TRBD2
clone_size: .
v_call: TRBV9
j_call: TRBJ2-3
cdr3_nt: TGTGCCAGCAGCGTAGGACTAGCGGGAGGGCCAACAGATACGCAGTATTTT
cdr3_aa: CASSVGLAGGPTDTQYF

d_call: TRBD1
clone_size: .
v_call: TRBV9
j_call: TRBJ2-6
cdr3_nt: TGTGCCAGCAGCGCCCCCCGGGACAGGGTCTCTGGGGCCAACGTCCTGACTTTC
cdr3_aa: CASSAPRDRVSGANVLTF

d_call: .
clone_size: once
v_call: TRBV6-6
j_call: TRBJ1-1
cdr3_nt: TGTGCCAGCGTCGTTTTGGGGGGGAGAGACACTGAAGCTTTCTTT
cdr3_aa: CASVVLGGRDTEAFF

d_call: .
clone_size: .
v_call: TRBV6-5
j_call: TRBJ2-7
cdr3_nt: TGTGCCAGCAGCCACGGGCAGGGGAGCTCCTACGAGCAGTACTTC
cdr3_aa: CASSHGQGSSYEQYF

d_call: TRBD2
clone_size: many
v_call: TRBV4-2
j_call: TRBJ2-7
cdr3_nt: TGTGCCAGCAGCCAAGAAGCGGGAGAGGGCTACGAGCAGTACTTC
cdr3_aa: CASSQEAGEGYEQYF

d_call: .
clone_size: .
v_call: TRBV2
j_call: TRBJ1-4
cdr3_nt: TGTGCCAGCAGGCGACAGGAACGAGAAAAACTGTTTTTT
cdr3_aa: CASRRQEREKLFF

d_call: TRBD1
clone_size: .
v_call: TRBV15
j_call: TRBJ1-4
cdr3_nt: TGTGCCACCAGCAGCGGAGGGACAGGGGAGGAAAAACTGTTTTTT
cdr3_aa: CATSSGGTGEEKLFF

d_call: .
clone_size: .
v_call: TRBV18
j_call: TRBJ2-1
cdr3_nt: TGTGCCAGCTCACACGGCGACAGACTCAATGAGCAGTTCTTC
cdr3_aa: CASSHGDRLNEQFF

d_call: .
clone_size: once
v_call: TRBV6-5
j_call: TRBJ2-2
cdr3_nt: TGTGCCAGCAGTTACTCGACAGCTAGGATGAACCGGGAGCTGTTTTTT
cdr3_aa: CASSYSTARMNRELFF

d_call: TRBD2
clone_size: .
v_call: TRBV27
j_call: TRBJ2-7
cdr3_nt: TGTGCCAGCAAACTATATTCCTCCCGGGGCGGGAGAATCTACGAGCAGTACTTC
cdr3_aa: CASKLYSSRGGRIYEQYF

d_call: TRBD1
clone_size: .
v_call: TRBV19
j_call: TRBJ2-3
cdr3_nt: TGTGCCAGTAGTATTAGGCAGGGGGCAGATACGCAGTATTTT
cdr3_aa: CASSIRQGADTQYF

d_call: .
clone_size: .
v_call: TRBV30
j_call: TRBJ2-7
cdr3_nt: TGTGCCTACGCTCGGGGGAACGACGAGCAGTACTTC
cdr3_aa: CAYARGNDEQYF

d_call: .
clone_size: .
v_call: TRBV4-2
j_call: TRBJ1-2
cdr3_nt: TGTGCCAGCAGCCAAAGACGGAGCAACTATGGCTACACCTTC
cdr3_aa: CASSQRRSNYGYTF

d_call: TRBD1
clone_size: once
v_call: TRBV4-1
j_call: TRBJ1-4
cdr3_nt: TGCGCCAGCAGCCAAGATTTGCGGGGACAGGGGGCGAGTAGGGAAAAACTGTTTTTT
cdr3_aa: CASSQDLRGQGASREKLFF

d_call: TRBD1
clone_size: .
v_call: TRBV6-2/TRBV6-3
j_call: TRBJ1-1
cdr3_nt: TGTGCCAGCAGTCTGGGACAGGGGAACACTGAAGCTTTCTTT
cdr3_aa: CASSLGQGNTEAFF

d_call: .
clone_size: .
v_call: TRBV6-1
j_call: TRBJ2-5
cdr3_nt: TGTGCCAGCAGTGATAGAGAGACCCAGTACTTC
cdr3_aa: CASSDRETQYF

d_call: TRBD1
clone_size: .
v_call: TRBV19
j_call: TRBJ1-1
cdr3_nt: TGTGCCAGTAGTATAGACTCGACAGGGCAAGCTTTCTTT
cdr3_aa: CASSIDSTGQAFF

d_call: .
clone_size: once
v_call: TRBV2
j_call: TRBJ1-2
cdr3_nt: TGTGCCAGCAGTGACAGGGACTATGGCTACACCTTC
cdr3_aa: CASSDRDYGYTF

d_call: .
clone_size: .
v_call: TRBV9
j_call: TRBJ2-7
cdr3_nt: TGTGCCAGCAGCGTAGTGGGAGGCACGTACGAGCAGTACTTC
cdr3_aa: CASSVVGGTYEQYF

d_call: .
clone_size: .
v_call: TRBV30
j_call: TRBJ2-2
cdr3_nt: TGTGCCTGCGGGGGACGCACCGGGGAGCTGTTTTTT
cdr3_aa: CACGGRTGELFF

d_call: TRBD1
clone_size: .
v_call: TRBV9
j_call: TRBJ2-6
cdr3_nt: TGTGCCAGCAGCCTGGGGTTAGGGACAGGGAACTCTGGGGCCAACGTCCTGACTTTC
cdr3_aa: CASSLGLGTGNSGANVLTF

d_call: .
clone_size: .
v_call: TRBV13
j_call: TRBJ2-5
cdr3_nt: TGTGCCAGCAGCCCGCAGACAGGTTGGAAGACCCAGTACTTC
cdr3_aa: CASSPQTGWKTQYF

d_call: .
clone_size: .
v_call: TRBV4-1
j_call: TRBJ1-3
cdr3_nt: TGCGCCAGCAGCCAAGATAGCCGCCAGGGGTCTGGAAACACCATATATTTT
cdr3_aa: CASSQDSRQGSGNTIYF

d_call: .
clone_size: .
v_call: TRBV7-3
j_call: TRBJ1-2
cdr3_nt: TGTGCCAGCAGCCCCGGACAGTCCTATGGCTACACCTTC
cdr3_aa: CASSPGQSYGYTF

d_call: .
clone_size: .
v_call: TRBV6-2/TRBV6-3
j_call: TRBJ1-5
cdr3_nt: TGTGCCAGCAGTCTCCGGGGAATTAGCAATCAGCCCCAGCATTTT
cdr3_aa: CASSLRGISNQPQHF

d_call: .
clone_size: few
v_call: TRBV7-9
j_call: TRBJ1-5
cdr3_nt: TGTGCCAGCAGCACCGGACAGTCAAATCAGCCCCAGCATTTT
cdr3_aa: CASSTGQSNQPQHF

d_call: .
clone_size: once
v_call: TRBV5-1
j_call: TRBJ1-2
cdr3_nt: TGCGCCAGCAGCTTGGGACAGAATGGCTACACCTTC
cdr3_aa: CASSLGQNGYTF